The sequence of this TCR beta chain was determined in a study of early T cells in non-severe SARS-CoV-2 infection. Study background: Chains stayed unpaired after sequencing of bulk RNA from unsorted whole blood.

Individual cDNA molecules each received unique molecular identifiers attached to them. TCRdb independently ran MiXCR on the 5' RACE reads; one entry per CDR3 protein. The data hold more than 90,000 distinct CDR3 sequences, with more than 9.5% observed a single time. The table lists this clonotype with a few counts. This CDR3 comprises 14 residues. Germline loops: CDR1 LGHNA, CDR2 YNFKEQ. V was cut by 0 bases and J by 6 bases, with 8 bases left in between. The rearrangement uses TRBV4-2 and TRBJ1-4; D possibly corresponds to TRBD1 (6 bases). Sample: whole blood. The receptor comes from an adult who was a healthcare worker with PCR-confirmed SARS-CoV-2 infection or an uninfected control (not recorded which). CDR3 in amino acids: CASSQDAGDEKLFF. As DNA, the CDR3 is TGTGCCAGCAGCCAAGATGCAGGGGATGAAAAACTGTTTTTT.